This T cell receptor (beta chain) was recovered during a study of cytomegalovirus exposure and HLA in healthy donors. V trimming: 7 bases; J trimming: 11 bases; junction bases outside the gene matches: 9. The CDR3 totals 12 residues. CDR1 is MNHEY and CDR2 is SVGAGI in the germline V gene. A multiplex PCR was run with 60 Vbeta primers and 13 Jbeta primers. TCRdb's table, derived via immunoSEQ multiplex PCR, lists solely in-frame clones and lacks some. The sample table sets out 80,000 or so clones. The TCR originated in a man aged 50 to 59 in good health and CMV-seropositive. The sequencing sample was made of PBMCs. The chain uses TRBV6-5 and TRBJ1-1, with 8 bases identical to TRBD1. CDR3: CASTPGGLVAFF. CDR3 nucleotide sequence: TGTGCCAGCACCCCAGGGGGCCTCGTTGCTTTCTTT.